Below are 10 T cell receptor beta chains sequenced from a single sample in a study of a mutant IDH1 vaccine in newly diagnosed glioma listed by TCRdb under 2021. The protocol used for the library was the immunoSEQ multiplex PCR assay. Here the immuneACCESS table is served through TCRdb, limited to in-frame sequences with V and J called. Missing clones are a known gap in these copies; in checked studies unresolved V genes cover under half, and the rest lacks a known reason. Recorded for this sample are 45,000 or so clones; approximately 81% of them occurred a single time. The ten largest clones take up 4.7% of the sample. The time point label for this specimen denotes: week 35, safety follow-up. Each vaccine dose was 300 ug of a 20-mer mutant IDH1 peptide in Montanide, given subcutaneously with topical imiquimod. Their antigen targets remain unknown. This specimen was PBMCs, taken from a glioma patient whose treatment included an IDH1 peptide vaccine. Receptors originate from a woman between 35 and 50 years old with glioma. Some clones in this sample may be carry-over from other donors' samples.

J is TRBJ2-7 and V is TRBV5-1; D uncertain. This CDR3 contains 14 residues. The V gene's germline CDR1 is SGHRS and CDR2 YFSETQ. V lost 0 bases and J lost 5, with 12 bases in between. The DNA of the CDR3 is TGCGCCAGCAGCTTGGAGGGTAAAACCGACGAGCAGTACTTC. This sequence encodes CASSLEGKTDEQYF.

The V gene is TRBV5-4, the J gene TRBJ1-1, with no clear D. Trimming took 2 bases from V and 0 from J, leaving 14 bases between them. The V gene's germline CDR1 is SGHNT and CDR2 YYREEE (reference sequence). This CDR3 spans 16 amino acids. The CDR3 is CASSFGVPIMNTEAFF. CDR3 nucleotide sequence: TGTGCCAGCAGCTTCGGAGTTCCGATCATGAACACTGAAGCTTTCTTT. The full variable domain, rest sourced from reference TRBV5-4 and TRBJ1-1, is ETGVTQSPTHLIKTRGQQVTLRCSSQSGHNTVSWYQQALGQGPQFIFQYYREEENGRGNFPPRFSGLQFPNYSSELNVNALELDDSALYLCASSFGVPIMNTEAFFGQGTRLTVV.

J is TRBJ1-2 and V is TRBV7-9; D gene ambiguous. The CDR3 length is 12 residues. Trimming removed 2 bases from V and 9 bases from J, with 10 bases in between. Per the germline V gene, CDR1 is SEHNR and CDR2 is FQNEAQ (reference sequence). CDR3 in amino acids: CASSLIATRYTF. The CDR3 DNA reads TGTGCCAGCAGCTTAATCGCGACGCGCTACACCTTC.

V usage is TRBV7-2 and J usage is TRBJ2-7; TRBD1 matches at 8 bases. The CDR3 is 15 residues long. V lost 0 bases and J lost 4; bases outside the gene matches: 5. CDR1 is SGHTA and CDR2 is FQGNSA in the germline V gene. CDR3 DNA: TGTGCCAGCAGCTTAGCGTGGGGACAGGTTTACGAGCAGTACTTC. Its protein product is CASSLAWGQVYEQYF.

The table lists this clone with a few counts. V and J are TRBV29-1 and TRBJ1-2, with D possibly TRBD1 on 6 matching bases. With 8 bases removed from V and 0 bases from J, the gap between germline ends came to 13 bases. From germline, CDR1 is SQVTM and CDR2 ANQGSEA. The CDR3 is 13 amino acids. CDR3 amino acids: CSPWGQANYGYTF. DNA for the CDR3: TGCAGCCCCTGGGGACAAGCTAACTATGGCTACACCTTC.

The CDR3 loop reads CASSPSGTTETQYF. CDR3 bases: TGTGCCAGCAGCCCAAGTGGGACTACAGAGACCCAGTACTTC. V and J are TRBV9 and TRBJ2-5; TRBD2 agrees at 7 bases. This CDR3 has 14 amino acids. Germline CDR1 is SGDLS and CDR2 is YYNGEE. Trimming cost V 4 bases and J 4 bases; bases outside gene matches: 7.

The count of this clone is one. This chain connects TRBV4-2 to TRBJ2-7; the D is unclear. The germline gives CDR1 LGHNA, CDR2 YNFKEQ. CDR3 length: 12 residues. Trimming pared 1 base from V and 4 bases from J, leaving 5 bases between. The CDR3 reads CASSQGGYEQYF. The CDR3 bases are TGTGCCAGCAGCCAAGGAGGTTACGAGCAGTACTTC.

This clone was counted once. The chain combines TRBV6-1 with TRBJ2-7; TRBD1 or TRBD2 may be the D gene (5 bases each). This CDR3 has 17 amino acids. V was pared by 4 bases and J by 0 bases, with 19 bases between. From germline, CDR1 is MNHNS and CDR2 SASEGT. This CDR3 reads CASSAFSGTLSSYEQYF. As DNA, the CDR3 is TGTGCCAGCAGTGCGTTTTCAGGGACCCTGAGCTCCTACGAGCAGTACTTC.

The V and J genes are TRBV4-3 and TRBJ2-3; no clear D. The CDR3 is 15 residues long. The V gene's germline CDR1 is LGHNA and CDR2 YSLEER. V lost 0 bases and J lost 2, with 9 bases in between. Here the CDR3 reads CASSQDRHNTDTQYF. The CDR3 DNA is TGCGCCAGCAGCCAAGATCGGCATAACACAGATACGCAGTATTTT.

The chain has TRBV9 and TRBJ2-5; TRBD1 agrees at 8 bases. The V gene's germline CDR1 is SGDLS and CDR2 YYNGEE. The V gene end was trimmed by 4 bases and the J gene end by 0 bases; junction bases not matched to a gene: 14. The CDR3 has 18 residues. CDR3 protein: CASSLQASTGVYQETQYF. The CDR3 bases are TGTGCCAGCAGCCTCCAAGCTTCGACAGGGGTGTACCAAGAGACCCAGTACTTC.